What follows describes a single T cell receptor (beta chain). Its antigen is not known. Losses at the gene ends were 8 bases for V and 6 bases for J; bases not matched to a gene: 9. This CDR3 region has 14 residues. CDR1 MNHEY and CDR2 SMNVEV come from the germline V gene (reference sequence). Specified time point: peripheral blood 6 weeks after treatment start. Samples were collected from each patient before treatment and during treatment. Each patient gave between 1 and 8 of them in total. In each PCR, synthetic TCR analog templates were spiked in. Here immunoSEQ multiplex PCR was the method, and the copy in TCRdb shows in-frame clones only, minus some. Of more than 95,000 clones listed, roughly 86% are singletons. This sample was included in a study of PD-L1 blockade in urothelial cancer. On the study more broadly: At 3 weeks (second dose) and 6 weeks after starting treatment, blood was analyzed. Broader study findings: Better progression-free and overall survival followed lower pretreatment blood clonality.

The genes are TRBV27 and TRBJ2-2; 7 bases agree with TRBD1. The receptor was isolated from a man aged 45-65 years with urothelial cancer. The sequencing used PBMCs, collected around atezolizumab (anti-PD-L1) treatment. The CDR3 coding sequence is TGTGCCAGCGGCTCCGGGACAGTCGCCGGGGAGCTGTTTTTT. Encoded protein: CASGSGTVAGELFF.